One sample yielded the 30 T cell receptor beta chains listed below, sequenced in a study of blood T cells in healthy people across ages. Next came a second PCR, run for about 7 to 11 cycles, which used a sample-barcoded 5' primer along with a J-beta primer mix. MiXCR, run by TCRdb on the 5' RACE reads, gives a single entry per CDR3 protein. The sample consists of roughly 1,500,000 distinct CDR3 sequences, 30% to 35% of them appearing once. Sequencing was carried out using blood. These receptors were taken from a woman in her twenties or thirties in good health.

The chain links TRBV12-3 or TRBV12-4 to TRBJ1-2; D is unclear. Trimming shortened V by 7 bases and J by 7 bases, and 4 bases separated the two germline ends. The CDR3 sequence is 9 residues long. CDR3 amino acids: CASTPGYTF. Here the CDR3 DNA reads TGTGCCAGCACCCCTGGCTACACCTTC.

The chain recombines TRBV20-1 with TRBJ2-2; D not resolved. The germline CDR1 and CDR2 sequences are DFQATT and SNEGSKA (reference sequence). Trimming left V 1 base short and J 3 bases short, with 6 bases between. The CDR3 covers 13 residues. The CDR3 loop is CSARVSDTGELFF. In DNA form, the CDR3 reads TGCAGTGCTAGAGTGTCGGACACCGGGGAGCTGTTTTTT.

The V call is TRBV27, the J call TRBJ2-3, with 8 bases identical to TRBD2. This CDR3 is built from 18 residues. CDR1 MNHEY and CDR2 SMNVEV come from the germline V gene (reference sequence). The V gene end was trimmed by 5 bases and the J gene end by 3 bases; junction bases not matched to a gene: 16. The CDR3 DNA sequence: TGTGCCAGCAGTCGGCACCTTGGACCAGCGGGAGATACAGATACGCAGTATTTT. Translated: CASSRHLGPAGDTDTQYF.

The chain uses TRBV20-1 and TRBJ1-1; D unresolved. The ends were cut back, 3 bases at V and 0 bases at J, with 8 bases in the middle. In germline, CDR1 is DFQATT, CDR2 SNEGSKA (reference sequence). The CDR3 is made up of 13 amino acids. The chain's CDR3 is CSASRSLNTEAFF. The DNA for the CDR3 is TGCAGTGCTAGTCGCAGCTTGAACACTGAAGCTTTCTTT.

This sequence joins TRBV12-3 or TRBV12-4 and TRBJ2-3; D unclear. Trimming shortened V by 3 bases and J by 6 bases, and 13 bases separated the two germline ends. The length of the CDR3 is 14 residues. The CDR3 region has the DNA TGTGCCAGCAGTTTGAGACGGGCATCGGATACGCAGTATTTT. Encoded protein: CASSLRRASDTQYF.

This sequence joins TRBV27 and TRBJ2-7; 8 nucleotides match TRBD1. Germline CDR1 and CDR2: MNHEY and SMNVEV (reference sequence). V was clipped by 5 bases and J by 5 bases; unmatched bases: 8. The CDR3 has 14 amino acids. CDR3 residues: CASSLNRGEHEQYF. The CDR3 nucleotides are TGTGCCAGCAGTCTAAACAGGGGGGAGCACGAGCAGTACTTC.

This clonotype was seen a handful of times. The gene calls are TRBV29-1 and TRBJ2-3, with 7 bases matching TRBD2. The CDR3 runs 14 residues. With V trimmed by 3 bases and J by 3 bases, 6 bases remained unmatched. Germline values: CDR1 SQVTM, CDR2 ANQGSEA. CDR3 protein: CSVDVSGKTDTQYF. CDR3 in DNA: TGCAGCGTTGATGTCAGCGGGAAGACAGATACGCAGTATTTT.

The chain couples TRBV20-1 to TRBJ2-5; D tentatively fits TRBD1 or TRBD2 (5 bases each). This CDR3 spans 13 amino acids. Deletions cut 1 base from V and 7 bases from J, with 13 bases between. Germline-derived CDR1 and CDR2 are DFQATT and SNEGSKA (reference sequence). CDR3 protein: CSARGPGPGTQYF. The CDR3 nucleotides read TGCAGTGCTAGAGGTCCGGGGCCCGGGACCCAGTACTTC.

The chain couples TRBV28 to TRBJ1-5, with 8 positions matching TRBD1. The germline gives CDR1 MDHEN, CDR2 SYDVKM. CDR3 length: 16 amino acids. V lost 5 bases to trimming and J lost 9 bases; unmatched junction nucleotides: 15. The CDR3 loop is CASSPRTGYGSRPQHF. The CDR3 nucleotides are TGTGCCAGCAGTCCCAGGACAGGGTATGGGAGCCGGCCCCAGCATTTT.

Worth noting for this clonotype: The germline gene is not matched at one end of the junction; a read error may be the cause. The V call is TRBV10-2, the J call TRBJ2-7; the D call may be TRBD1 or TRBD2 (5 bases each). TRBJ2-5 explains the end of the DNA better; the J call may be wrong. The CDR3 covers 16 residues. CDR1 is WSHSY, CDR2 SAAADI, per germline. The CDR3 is CASSEGGGRPKETQYF. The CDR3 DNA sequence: TGTGCCAGCAGTGAGGGTGGGGGACGGCCCAAAGAGACCCAGTACTTC.

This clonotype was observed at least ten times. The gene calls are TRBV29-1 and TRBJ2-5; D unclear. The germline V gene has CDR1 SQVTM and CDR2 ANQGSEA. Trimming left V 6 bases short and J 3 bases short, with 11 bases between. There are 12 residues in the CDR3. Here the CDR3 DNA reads TGCAGCGTCTGGGGTAATGAAGAGACCCAGTACTTC. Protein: CSVWGNEETQYF.

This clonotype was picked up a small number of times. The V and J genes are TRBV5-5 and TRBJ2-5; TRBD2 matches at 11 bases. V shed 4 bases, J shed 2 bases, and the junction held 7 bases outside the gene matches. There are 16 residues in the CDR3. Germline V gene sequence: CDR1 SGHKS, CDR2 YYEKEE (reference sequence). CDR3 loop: CASSGGLAVSQETQYF. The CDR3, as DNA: TGTGCCAGCAGCGGGGGACTAGCGGTGTCGCAAGAGACCCAGTACTTC.

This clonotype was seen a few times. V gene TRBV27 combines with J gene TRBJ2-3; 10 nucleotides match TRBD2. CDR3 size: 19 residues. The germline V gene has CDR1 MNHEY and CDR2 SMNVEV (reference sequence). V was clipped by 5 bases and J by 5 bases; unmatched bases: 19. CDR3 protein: CASSILAGRIGTSGDTQYF. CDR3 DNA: TGTGCCAGCAGTATACTAGCGGGGCGAATTGGGACCTCGGGAGATACGCAGTATTTT.

This CDR3 reads CAGRDLELSGYTF. CDR3 DNA sequence: TGTGCCGGGCGGGACCTGGAGCTCTCTGGCTACACCTTC. The V and J genes are TRBV10-3 and TRBJ1-2; D is perhaps TRBD1 (5 bases). This CDR3 comprises 13 residues. The V gene's germline CDR1 is ENHRY and CDR2 SYGVKD. V lost 11 bases to trimming and J lost 7 bases, with 20 bases between them.

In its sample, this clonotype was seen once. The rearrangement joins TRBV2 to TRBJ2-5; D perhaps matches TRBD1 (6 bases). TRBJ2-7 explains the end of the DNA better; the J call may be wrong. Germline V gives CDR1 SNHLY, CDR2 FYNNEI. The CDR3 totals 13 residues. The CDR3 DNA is TGTGCCAGCTGGAGCGGCAGGGGCCACGAGCAGTACTTC. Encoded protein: CASWSGRGHEQYF.

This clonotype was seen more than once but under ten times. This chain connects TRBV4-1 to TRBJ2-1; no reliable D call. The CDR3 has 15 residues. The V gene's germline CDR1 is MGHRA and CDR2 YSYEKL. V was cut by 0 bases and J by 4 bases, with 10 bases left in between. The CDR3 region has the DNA TGCGCCAGCAGCCAAGAGGTATCGAGGTACAATGAGCAGTTCTTC. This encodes CASSQEVSRYNEQFF.

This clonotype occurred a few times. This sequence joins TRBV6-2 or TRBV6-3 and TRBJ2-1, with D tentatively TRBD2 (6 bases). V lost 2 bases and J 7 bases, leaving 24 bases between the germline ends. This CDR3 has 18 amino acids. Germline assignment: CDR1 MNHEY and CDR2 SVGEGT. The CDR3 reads CASSYTRTTSVIRNEQFF. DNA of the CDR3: TGTGCCAGCAGTTACACCAGAACGACTAGTGTTATTAGGAATGAGCAGTTCTTC.

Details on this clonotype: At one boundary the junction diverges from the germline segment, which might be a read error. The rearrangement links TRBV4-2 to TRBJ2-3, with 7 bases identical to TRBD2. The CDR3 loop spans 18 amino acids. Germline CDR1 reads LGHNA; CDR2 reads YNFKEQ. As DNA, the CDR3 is TGTGCCAGCAGCCATGTCCTAGACAGCGGGATCCTGGAGGATATGCAGTATTTT. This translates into CASSHVLDSGILEDMQYF.

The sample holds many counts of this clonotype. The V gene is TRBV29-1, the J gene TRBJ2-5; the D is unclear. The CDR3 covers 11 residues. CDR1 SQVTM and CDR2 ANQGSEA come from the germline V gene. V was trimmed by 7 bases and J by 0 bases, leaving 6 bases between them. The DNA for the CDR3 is TGCAGCGGATCGTACCAAGAGACCCAGTACTTC. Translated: CSGSYQETQYF.

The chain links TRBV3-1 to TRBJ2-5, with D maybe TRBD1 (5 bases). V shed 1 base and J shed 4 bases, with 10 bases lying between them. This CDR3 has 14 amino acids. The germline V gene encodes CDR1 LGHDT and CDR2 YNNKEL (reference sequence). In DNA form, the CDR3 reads TGTGCCAGCAGCCAAGTGCAGGGTTCAGAGACCCAGTACTTC. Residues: CASSQVQGSETQYF.

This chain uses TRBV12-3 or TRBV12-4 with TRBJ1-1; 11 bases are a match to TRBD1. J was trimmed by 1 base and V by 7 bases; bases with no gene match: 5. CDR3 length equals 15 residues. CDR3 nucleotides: TGTGCCAGCACCTGGACAGGGGGCCCGAACACTGAAGCTTTCTTT. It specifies CASTWTGGPNTEAFF.

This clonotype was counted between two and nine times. CDR3 DNA: TGTGCCAGCAGCCCCCGACTAGCTATACCAGGGGAGCAGTTCTTC. This encodes CASSPRLAIPGEQFF. The rearrangement uses TRBV11-3 and TRBJ2-1; 7 nucleotides align to TRBD2. Germline-derived CDR1 and CDR2 are SGHNT and YENEEA. The V and J ends lost 5 bases and 10 bases, in that order; junction bases with no gene match: 14. This CDR3 spans 15 amino acids.

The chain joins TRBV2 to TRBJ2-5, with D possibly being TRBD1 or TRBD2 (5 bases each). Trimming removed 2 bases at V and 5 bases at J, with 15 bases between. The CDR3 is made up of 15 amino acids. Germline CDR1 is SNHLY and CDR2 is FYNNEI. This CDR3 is CASSESGTEMETQYF. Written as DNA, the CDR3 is TGTGCCAGCAGTGAATCCGGGACGGAAATGGAGACCCAGTACTTC. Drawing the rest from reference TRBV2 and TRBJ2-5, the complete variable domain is EPEVTQTPSHQVTQMGQEVILRCVPISNHLYFYWYRQILGQKVEFLVSFYNNEISEKSEIFDDQFSVERPDGSNFTLKIRSTKLEDSAMYFCASSESGTEMETQYFGPGTRLLVL.

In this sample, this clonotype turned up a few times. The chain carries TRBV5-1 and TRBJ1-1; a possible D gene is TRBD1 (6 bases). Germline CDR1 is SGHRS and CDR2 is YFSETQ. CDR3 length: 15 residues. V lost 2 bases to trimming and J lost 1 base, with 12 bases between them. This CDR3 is CASSFRGGKNTEAFF. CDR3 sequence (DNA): TGCGCCAGCAGCTTCCGGGGGGGCAAGAACACTGAAGCTTTCTTT. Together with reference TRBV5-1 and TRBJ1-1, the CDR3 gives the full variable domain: KAGVTQTPRYLIKTRGQQVTLSCSPISGHRSVSWYQQTPGQGLQFLFEYFSETQRNKGNFPGRFSGRQFSNSRSEMNVSTLELGDSALYLCASSFRGGKNTEAFFGQGTRLTVV.

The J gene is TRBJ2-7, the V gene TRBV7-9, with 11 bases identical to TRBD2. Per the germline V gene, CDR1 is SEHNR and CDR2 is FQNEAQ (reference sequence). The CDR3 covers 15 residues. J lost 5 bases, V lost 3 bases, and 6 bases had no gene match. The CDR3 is CASSLLAGGNDEQYF. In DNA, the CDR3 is TGTGCCAGCAGCTTGCTAGCGGGGGGAAATGACGAGCAGTACTTC.

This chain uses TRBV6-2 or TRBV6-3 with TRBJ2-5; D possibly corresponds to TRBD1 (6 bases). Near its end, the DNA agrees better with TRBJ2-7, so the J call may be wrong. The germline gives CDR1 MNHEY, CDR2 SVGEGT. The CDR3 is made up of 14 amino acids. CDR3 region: CASSSGQNLYEQYF. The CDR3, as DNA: TGTGCCAGCAGTTCAGGACAGAACCTCTACGAGCAGTACTTC.

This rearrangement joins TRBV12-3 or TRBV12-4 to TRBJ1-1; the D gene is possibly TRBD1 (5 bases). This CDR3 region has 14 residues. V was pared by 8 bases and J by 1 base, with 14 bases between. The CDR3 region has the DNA TGTGCCAGCGGACGGGACGCGAAGAACACTGAAGCTTTCTTT. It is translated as CASGRDAKNTEAFF.

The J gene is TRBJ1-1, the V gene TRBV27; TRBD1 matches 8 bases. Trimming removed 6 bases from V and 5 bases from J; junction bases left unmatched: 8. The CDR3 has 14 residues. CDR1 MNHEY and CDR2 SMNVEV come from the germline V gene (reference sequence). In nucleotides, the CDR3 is TGTGCCAGCAGCTGGACAGGGCTGGCAACTGAAGCTTTCTTT. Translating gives CASSWTGLATEAFF.

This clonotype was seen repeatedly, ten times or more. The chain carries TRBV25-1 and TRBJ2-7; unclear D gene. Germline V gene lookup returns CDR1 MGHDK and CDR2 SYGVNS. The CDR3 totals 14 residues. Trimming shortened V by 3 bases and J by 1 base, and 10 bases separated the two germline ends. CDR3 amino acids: CASSDSGPSYEQYF. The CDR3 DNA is TGTGCCAGCAGTGATTCAGGTCCATCCTACGAGCAGTACTTC.

The CDR3 region has the DNA TGTGCCAGCAGCGCAGGACAGGGGGCTGAAGGCTACACCTTC. Protein: CASSAGQGAEGYTF. The chain uses TRBV9 and TRBJ1-2; 11 nucleotides match TRBD1. The germline CDR1 and CDR2 sequences are SGDLS and YYNGEE. The length of the CDR3 is 14 residues. The V gene end was trimmed by 3 bases and the J gene end by 8 bases; junction bases not matched to a gene: 6.